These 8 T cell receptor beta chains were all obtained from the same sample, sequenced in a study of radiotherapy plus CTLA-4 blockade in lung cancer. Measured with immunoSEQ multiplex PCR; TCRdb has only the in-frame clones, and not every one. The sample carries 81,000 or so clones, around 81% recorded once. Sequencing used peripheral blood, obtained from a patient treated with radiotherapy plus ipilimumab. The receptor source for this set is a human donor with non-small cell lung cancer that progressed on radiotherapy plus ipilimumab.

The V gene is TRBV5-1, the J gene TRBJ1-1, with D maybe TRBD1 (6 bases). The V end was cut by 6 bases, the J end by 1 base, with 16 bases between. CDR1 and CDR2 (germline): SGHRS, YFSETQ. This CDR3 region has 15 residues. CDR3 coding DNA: TGCGCCAGCACTGGGGGGGCCGGAAGGAACACTGAAGCTTTCTTT. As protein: CASTGGAGRNTEAFF.

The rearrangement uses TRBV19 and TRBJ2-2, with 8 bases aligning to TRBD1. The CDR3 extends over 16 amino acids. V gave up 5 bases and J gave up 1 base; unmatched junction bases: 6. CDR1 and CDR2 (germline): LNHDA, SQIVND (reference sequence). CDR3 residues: CASSGWTGRNTGELFF. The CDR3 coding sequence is TGTGCCAGTAGTGGCTGGACAGGGAGGAACACCGGGGAGCTGTTTTTT.

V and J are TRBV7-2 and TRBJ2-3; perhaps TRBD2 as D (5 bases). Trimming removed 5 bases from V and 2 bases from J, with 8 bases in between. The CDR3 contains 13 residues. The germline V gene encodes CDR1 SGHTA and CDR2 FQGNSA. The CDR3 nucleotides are TGTGCCAGCAGCGGGGAGAACACAGATACGCAGTATTTT. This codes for CASSGENTDTQYF.

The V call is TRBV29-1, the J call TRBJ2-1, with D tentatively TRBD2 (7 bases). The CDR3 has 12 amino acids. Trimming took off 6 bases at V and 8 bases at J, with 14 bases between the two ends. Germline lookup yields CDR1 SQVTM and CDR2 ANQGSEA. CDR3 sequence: CSVLPGGHEQFF. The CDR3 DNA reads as TGCAGCGTACTTCCGGGGGGCCATGAGCAGTTCTTC.

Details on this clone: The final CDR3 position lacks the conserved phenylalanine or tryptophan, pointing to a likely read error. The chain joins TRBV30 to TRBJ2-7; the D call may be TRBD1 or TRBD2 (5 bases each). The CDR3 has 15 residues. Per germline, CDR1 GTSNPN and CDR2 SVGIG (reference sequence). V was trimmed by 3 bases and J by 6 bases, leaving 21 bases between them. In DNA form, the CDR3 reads TGTGCCTGGAGCAGAGGGCAAGGGGCCGCAAGCGAGCAGTACCTC. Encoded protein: CAWSRGQGAASEQYL.

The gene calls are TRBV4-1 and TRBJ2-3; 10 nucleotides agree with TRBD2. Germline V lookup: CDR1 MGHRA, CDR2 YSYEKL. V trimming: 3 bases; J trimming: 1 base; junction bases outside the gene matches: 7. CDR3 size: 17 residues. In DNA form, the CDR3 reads TGCGCCAGCAGCCAGAGCGGGAGGGCCCTCGGCACAGATACGCAGTATTTT. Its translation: CASSQSGRALGTDTQYF.

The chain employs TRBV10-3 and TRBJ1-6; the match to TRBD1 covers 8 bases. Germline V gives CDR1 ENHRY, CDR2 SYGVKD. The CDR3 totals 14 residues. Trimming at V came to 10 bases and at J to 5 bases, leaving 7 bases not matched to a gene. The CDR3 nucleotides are TGTGCCACCAAAGGACAGGGCGATAATTCACCCCTCCACTTT. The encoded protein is CATKGQGDNSPLHF.

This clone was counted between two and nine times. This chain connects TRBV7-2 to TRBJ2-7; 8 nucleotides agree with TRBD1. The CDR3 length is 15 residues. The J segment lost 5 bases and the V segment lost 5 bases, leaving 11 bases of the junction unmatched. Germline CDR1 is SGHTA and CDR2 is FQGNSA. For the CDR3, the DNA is TGTGCCAGCAGCCCTAGGGGGGCAGGGGGCGACGAGCAGTACTTC. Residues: CASSPRGAGGDEQYF. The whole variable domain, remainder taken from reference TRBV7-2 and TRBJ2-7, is GAGVSQSPSNKVTEKGKDVELRCDPISGHTALYWYRQSLGQGLEFLIYFQGNSAPDKSGLPSDRFSAERTGGSVSTLTIQRTQQEDSAVYLCASSPRGAGGDEQYFGPGTRLTVT.